The 13 T cell receptor beta chains presented below share a single source sample, sequenced in a study of blood T cells in healthy people across ages (dated by TCRdb to the mid-2010s). The receptor library was made with 5' RACE. Sequencing relied on an Illumina HiSeq 2500. A second PCR of about 6 to 11 cycles was performed with a sample-barcoded 5' primer and a J-beta primer mix. TCRdb trimmed the raw reads at Q25, called clones with MiXCR and kept productive beta chains. Each CDR3 protein appears once, grouped with its most common genes and DNA. This sample gives some 1 million distinct CDR3 sequences in total; 40% to 45% of them show up just once. Of the sample, approximately 17% is held by the ten largest clones. The sequencing sample was made of blood. These receptors originate from an older woman in good health.

The V and J genes are TRBV30 and TRBJ1-2; unclear D gene. Germline CDR1 and CDR2: GTSNPN and SVGIG (reference sequence). Trimming cost V 2 bases and J 8 bases, with 12 bases left between them. This CDR3 comprises 12 residues. Here the CDR3 DNA reads TGTGCCTGGAGTCCGGCAGGCTACGGCTACACCTTC. This codes for CAWSPAGYGYTF.

The chain is built from TRBV11-2 and TRBJ2-6; TRBD1 might be the D (6 bases). V lost 5 bases to trimming and J lost 0 bases, with 14 bases between them. CDR3 size: 17 residues. Germline loops: CDR1 SGHAT, CDR2 FQNNGV. The CDR3 here is CASSPNRASSGANVLTF. The CDR3 region has the DNA TGTGCCAGCAGCCCGAACAGGGCCAGCTCTGGGGCCAACGTCCTGACTTTC.

The J gene is TRBJ2-1, the V gene TRBV6-5; D uncertain. Per the germline V gene, CDR1 is MNHEY and CDR2 is SVGAGI. Trimming removed 2 bases at V and 5 bases at J, with 10 bases between. The CDR3 length is 14 residues. CDR3 nucleotides: TGTGCCAGCAGTTACGTTGGAACCAACAATGAGCAGTTCTTC. Translating it yields CASSYVGTNNEQFF.

The V and J genes are TRBV9 and TRBJ1-5, with D tentatively TRBD1 (6 bases). The CDR3 runs to 14 residues. The germline V gene encodes CDR1 SGDLS and CDR2 YYNGEE. Trimming removed 4 bases from V and 1 base from J, with 9 bases in between. For the CDR3, the DNA is TGTGCCAGCAGCCCGCAGGGGAGCAATCAGCCCCAGCATTTT. Translating it yields CASSPQGSNQPQHF.

This chain joins TRBV2 and TRBJ2-7; TRBD2 matches 14 bases. The assigned J gene may be wrong: the sequence end matches TRBJ2-5 better. The germline V gene encodes CDR1 SNHLY and CDR2 FYNNEI. The CDR3 has 16 amino acids. The CDR3 protein is CASSKGTSGSPETQYF. DNA of the CDR3: TGTGCCAGCAGCAAAGGGACTAGCGGGAGTCCGGAGACCCAGTACTTC.

This chain connects TRBV29-1 to TRBJ1-1, with TRBD1 matching 7 bases. Germline assignment: CDR1 SQVTM and CDR2 ANQGSEA. V lost 4 bases, J lost 0 bases, and 5 bases stayed unmatched. The CDR3 length is 14 residues. This CDR3 reads CSVGWDSVNTEAFF. DNA of the CDR3: TGCAGCGTTGGATGGGACAGTGTGAACACTGAAGCTTTCTTT. Full variable domain (outside the CDR3, taken from reference TRBV29-1 and TRBJ1-1): SAVISQKPSRDICQRGTSLTIQCQVDSQVTMMFWYRQQPGQSLTLIATANQGSEATYESGFVIDKFPISRPNLTFSTLTVSNMSPEDSSIYLCSVGWDSVNTEAFFGQGTRLTVV.

This chain joins TRBV11-2 and TRBJ2-1; no definite D call. Deletions cut 2 bases from V and 7 bases from J, with 9 bases between. This CDR3 contains 13 residues. Germline V CDR1 and CDR2: SGHAT, FQNNGV. As DNA, the CDR3 is TGTGCCAGCAGCTTAAGTCGAAAAAATGAGCAGTTCTTC. Translation: CASSLSRKNEQFF.

The chain links TRBV9 to TRBJ2-1; 8 nucleotides match TRBD1. Germline V gene sequence: CDR1 SGDLS, CDR2 YYNGEE. J gave up 7 bases and V 3 bases, and 9 bases lay outside the gene matches. This CDR3 has 15 residues. The CDR3 coding sequence is TGTGCCAGCAGCGCCCGGACAGGGATGGGGAATGAGCAGTTCTTC. It codes for CASSARTGMGNEQFF.

The chain has TRBV20-1 and TRBJ1-6; D gene unclear. The CDR3 extends over 13 amino acids. V lost 4 bases and J 4 bases, leaving 8 bases between the germline ends. Germline V gene data show CDR1 as DFQATT and CDR2 as SNEGSKA (reference sequence). CDR3 amino acids: CSAKDFYNSPLHF. CDR3 DNA sequence: TGCAGTGCTAAAGACTTTTATAATTCACCCCTCCACTTT.

This clonotype was observed a few times. The rearrangement links TRBV27 to TRBJ2-1; 10 bases line up with TRBD1. The CDR3 has 13 amino acids. V gave up 7 bases and J gave up 6 bases; unmatched junction bases: 3. CDR1 and CDR2 (germline): MNHEY, SMNVEV (reference sequence). The CDR3 loop is CASTRTGGNEQFF. The CDR3 DNA reads TGTGCCAGCACCCGGACAGGGGGCAATGAGCAGTTCTTC.

A few counts support this clonotype. The genes are TRBV5-1 and TRBJ1-2, with a possible D match to TRBD1 (5 bases). CDR1 SGHRS and CDR2 YFSETQ come from the germline V gene. This CDR3 is built from 14 residues. Deletions cut 3 bases from V and 7 bases from J, with 16 bases between. The CDR3 spells CASSSGRLFSGYTF. The CDR3 coding sequence is TGCGCCAGCAGCTCAGGGAGGCTCTTTAGTGGCTACACCTTC.

V gene TRBV5-6 combines with J gene TRBJ2-3; either TRBD1 or TRBD2 may supply D (5 bases each). With 4 bases removed from V and 2 bases from J, the gap between germline ends came to 20 bases. The CDR3 loop spans 17 amino acids. From germline, CDR1 is SGHDT and CDR2 YYEEEE. The CDR3 spells CASSNGVRGPHTDTQYF. The DNA for the CDR3 is TGTGCCAGCAGCAACGGGGTTAGGGGCCCACACACAGATACGCAGTATTTT.

The V call is TRBV6-1, the J call TRBJ2-4; 8 bases fit TRBD1. This CDR3 comprises 13 residues. Unmatched junction bases numbered 9, after V lost 4 bases and J lost 13 bases. Germline V gene data show CDR1 as MNHNS and CDR2 as SASEGT. CDR3 bases: TGTGCCAGCAGTGCCATAGGGACAGGCGGGCAGTACTTC. It codes for CASSAIGTGGQYF.